The entry below gives a single T cell receptor beta chain sequence along with its context. The data are from a study of blood T cell repertoires in COVID-19. Overall study context: Some COVID-19 samples were acute and others convalescent; all came from the United States, Italy and Spain. Sample material is recorded as cDNA or gDNA derived from T cells, B-cell-depleted T cells, or PBMCs.

Sequencing used immunoSEQ multiplex PCR; TCRdb keeps in-frame clones, though not all of them. This sample has around 60,000 clones, with roughly 80% found just once. Germline CDR1 and CDR2: MNHNS and SASEGT. V dropped 2 bases and J dropped 3; count of bases not matched to a gene: 9. The CDR3 has 16 amino acids. This rearrangement joins TRBV6-1 to TRBJ2-5, with 7 bases identical to TRBD1. This TCR was sampled from a man in his 60s with COVID-19, enrolled during active disease. Material: peripheral blood. The CDR3 sequence: CASSERDSSWEETQYF. The CDR3 nucleotides read TGTGCCAGCAGTGAAAGGGACAGTTCATGGGAAGAGACCCAGTACTTC.